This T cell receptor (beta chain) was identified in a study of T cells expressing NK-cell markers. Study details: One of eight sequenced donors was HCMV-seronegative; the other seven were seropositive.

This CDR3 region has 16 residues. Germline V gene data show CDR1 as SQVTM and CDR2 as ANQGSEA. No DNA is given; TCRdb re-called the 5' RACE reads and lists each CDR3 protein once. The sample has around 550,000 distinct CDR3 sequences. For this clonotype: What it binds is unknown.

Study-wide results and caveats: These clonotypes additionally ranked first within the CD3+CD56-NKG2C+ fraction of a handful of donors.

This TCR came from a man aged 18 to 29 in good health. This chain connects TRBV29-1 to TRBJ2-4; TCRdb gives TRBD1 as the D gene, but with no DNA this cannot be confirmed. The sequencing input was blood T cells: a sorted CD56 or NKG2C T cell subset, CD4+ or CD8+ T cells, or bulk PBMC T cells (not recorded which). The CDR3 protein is CSVEDVGVWTKNIQYF. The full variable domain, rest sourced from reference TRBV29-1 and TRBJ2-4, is SAVISQKPSRDICQRGTSLTIQCQVDSQVTMMFWYRQQPGQSLTLIATANQGSEATYESGFVIDKFPISRPNLTFSTLTVSNMSPEDSSIYLCSVEDVGVWTKNIQYFGAGTRLSVL.